This T cell receptor (beta chain) was identified during a study of T-cell memory formation after mild COVID-19. Findings of the study overall: In pre-infection memory, a portion of responding clones appeared, which suggested that cross-reactive memory joined. Researchers report contracting CD4+ clones mostly in CM and EM, with CD8+ clones in EMRA. Later expanders leaned toward CD4+, whereas clones contracting from day 15 to 85 were balanced CD4/CD8.

This clonotype was recorded at least ten times. As yet, its antigen is unknown. The TCR alpha and TCR beta cDNA libraries, bearing sample barcodes and UMIs, were generated by 5'RACE using constant-segment primers. TCRdb reprocessed the 5' RACE reads with MiXCR, giving one entry per CDR3 protein. The table has roughly 170,000 distinct CDR3 sequences, approximately 17% seen once. From germline, CDR1 is ENHRY and CDR2 SYGVKD. V was shortened by 8 bases and J by 8 bases, with 15 bases between the two germline ends. There are 12 residues in the CDR3. The TCR originated in a man between 18 and 35 years old who had mild COVID-19 (a few samples of this study predate the infection). Cell type and time point are not known. V and J are TRBV10-3 and TRBJ1-2; the D gene is possibly TRBD1 (5 bases). Input material: PBMCs or a T cell subset sorted from them (not recorded which). The CDR3 DNA follows: TGTGCCATCCGCGTTGGGGGAAGCGGCTACACCTTC. Translating it yields CAIRVGGSGYTF.